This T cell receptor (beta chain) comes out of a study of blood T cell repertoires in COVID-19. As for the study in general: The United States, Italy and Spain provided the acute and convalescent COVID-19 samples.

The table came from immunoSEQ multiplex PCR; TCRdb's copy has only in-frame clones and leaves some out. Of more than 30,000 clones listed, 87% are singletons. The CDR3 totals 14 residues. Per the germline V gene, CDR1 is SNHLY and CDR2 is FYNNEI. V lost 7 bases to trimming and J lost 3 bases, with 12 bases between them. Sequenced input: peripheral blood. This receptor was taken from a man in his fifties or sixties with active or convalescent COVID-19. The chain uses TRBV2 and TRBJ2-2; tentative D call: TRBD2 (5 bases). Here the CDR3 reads CASIPSGDTGELFF. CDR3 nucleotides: TGTGCCAGCATCCCCTCCGGGGACACCGGGGAGCTGTTTTTT.